A single sample gave rise to the 23 T cell receptor beta chains below, sequenced in a study of T cells in Graves' hyperthyroidism and ophthalmopathy. The CDR3 regions of TCR beta were amplified from RNA transcripts. Initially, a first-round RT-PCR of the TCR CDR3 employed the HTBI primer set. Each CDR3 protein gets one entry after TCRdb re-called the multiplex PCR reads with MiXCR. The sample lists about 610,000 distinct CDR3 sequences, about 16% occurring once. Sequences were obtained from blood. The receptors were sampled from a woman between 40 and 50 years old with Graves' ophthalmopathy.

This clonotype has ten or more counts. The V and J genes are TRBV7-9 and TRBJ1-2; D gene unclear. This CDR3 comprises 12 residues. Germline assignment: CDR1 SEHNR and CDR2 FQNEAQ (reference sequence). V lost 5 bases, J lost 8 bases, and 12 bases lay in between. The chain's CDR3 is CASSPPVEGYTF. The CDR3 DNA reads as TGTGCCAGCAGCCCCCCCGTTGAAGGCTACACCTTC.

J is TRBJ2-3 and V is TRBV7-9; D possibly corresponds to TRBD2 (6 bases). CDR1 and CDR2 from the germline V gene are SEHNR and FQNEAQ (reference sequence). This CDR3 comprises 12 residues. V lost 4 bases to trimming and J lost 10 bases, with 12 bases between them. CDR3 nucleotide sequence: TGTGCCAGCAGCTCCGGGACTTCCTCGCAGTATTTT. Translating it yields CASSSGTSSQYF.

This clonotype was counted only a few times. This rearrangement joins TRBV12-5 to TRBJ2-1, with D perhaps TRBD1 (6 bases). V was trimmed by 1 base and J by 4 bases, leaving 8 bases between them. This CDR3 is 14 amino acids long. Germline assignment: CDR1 LGHNT and CDR2 FRNRAP. The CDR3 DNA follows: TGTGCTAGTGGTTTGGACGGGACATACAATGAGCAGTTCTTC. Amino acid sequence: CASGLDGTYNEQFF.

The chain recombines TRBV20-1 with TRBJ2-1, with 7 bases lining up with TRBD1. With 6 bases clipped from V and 1 base from J, the junction kept 9 bases outside the gene matches. The CDR3 is 15 residues long. In germline, CDR1 is DFQATT, CDR2 SNEGSKA (reference sequence). The chain's CDR3 is CSAFKNRGSYNEQFF. The CDR3 nucleotides are TGCAGTGCCTTCAAAAACAGGGGTTCCTACAATGAGCAGTTCTTC.

This clonotype showed up many times. The V gene is TRBV7-2, the J gene TRBJ2-1, with TRBD1 identical over 10 bases. Unmatched junction bases numbered 1, after V lost 1 base and J lost 7 bases. This CDR3 is built from 14 residues. The germline V gene encodes CDR1 SGHTA and CDR2 FQGNSA. CDR3 nucleotide sequence: TGTGCCAGCAGCTTAGTGGGACAGGGGAATGAGCAGTTCTTC. Protein sequence: CASSLVGQGNEQFF. The full variable domain, in which reference TRBV7-2 and TRBJ2-1 provide the parts outside the CDR3, is GAGVSQSPSNKVTEKGKDVELRCDPISGHTALYWYRQSLGQGLEFLIYFQGNSAPDKSGLPSDRFSAERTGGSVSTLTIQRTQQEDSAVYLCASSLVGQGNEQFFGPGTRLTVL.

As to this clonotype: A clone one base away is much larger, so this may be a read error. J is TRBJ1-4 and V is TRBV5-1; D not resolved. V lost 5 bases and J lost 4, with 12 bases in between. The CDR3 is 14 amino acids. CDR1 is SGHRS, CDR2 YFSETQ, per germline. In DNA form, the CDR3 reads TGCGCCAGCAGACCGGACGGAGATAATGAAAAACTGTTTTTT. Translation: CASRPDGDNEKLFF.

At least ten counts were recorded for this clonotype. J is TRBJ2-1 and V is TRBV11-2; possible D gene TRBD1, 6 bases. CDR3 size: 16 residues. V dropped 4 bases and J dropped 3 bases, with 16 bases sitting between them. Germline CDR1 is SGHAT and CDR2 is FQNNGV. CDR3 residues: CASSWTRGLIYNEQFF. The DNA of the CDR3 is TGTGCCAGCAGCTGGACCAGGGGCTTGATCTACAATGAGCAGTTCTTC.

As to this clonotype: It may be a read error: a sequence one base away is much more abundant. The rearrangement links TRBV2 to TRBJ2-7; D unresolved. This CDR3 is built from 12 residues. Germline V gene sequence: CDR1 SNHLY, CDR2 FYNNEI. The CDR3 sequence: CARSDKPGEQYF. The DNA for the CDR3 is TGTGCCAGAAGTGACAAGCCGGGCGAGCAGTACTTC.

The chain recombines TRBV10-3 with TRBJ1-2; TRBD1 matches at 11 bases. Germline V CDR1 and CDR2: ENHRY, SYGVKD. The V and J ends lost 6 bases and 6 bases, in that order; junction bases with no gene match: 3. The CDR3 loop spans 13 amino acids. The CDR3, as DNA: TGTGCCATCAGCCGGGACAGGGGGGATGGCTACACCTTC. Translating it yields CAISRDRGDGYTF.

The table lists this clonotype with a few counts. The chain recombines TRBV20-1 with TRBJ1-1, with 10 bases lining up with TRBD1. After removal of 4 bases from V and 11 bases from J, the junction contained 10 bases not matched to a gene. The germline CDR1 and CDR2 sequences are DFQATT and SNEGSKA (reference sequence). The CDR3 sequence is 13 residues long. The CDR3 sequence: CSATGQGLSWAFF. In nucleotides, the CDR3 is TGCAGTGCTACGGGACAGGGGCTCTCGTGGGCTTTCTTT.

This clonotype was recorded at least ten times. The chain has TRBV2 and TRBJ1-1; possibly TRBD1 for D (5 bases). CDR3 length: 14 residues. Germline V lookup: CDR1 SNHLY, CDR2 FYNNEI. With 6 bases removed from V and 1 base from J, the gap between germline ends came to 12 bases. CDR3 in DNA: TGTGCCAGCAGCCTTGAAGGGACGAACACTGAAGCTTTCTTT. Encoded protein: CASSLEGTNTEAFF.

This clonotype was seen repeatedly, ten times or more. The chain uses TRBV28 and TRBJ2-5; 10 nucleotides agree with TRBD1. The V segment lost 7 bases and the J segment 2 bases; nucleotides outside the gene matches: 4. Germline assignment: CDR1 MDHEN and CDR2 SYDVKM. CDR3 length equals 14 residues. The DNA of the CDR3 is TGTGCCAGCACCCGGGACAGGGGACAAGAGACCCAGTACTTC. It codes for CASTRDRGQETQYF.

In its sample, this clonotype was seen many times. The CDR3 loop reads CASSFGGYTGELFF. CDR3 nucleotides: TGTGCCAGCAGTTTCGGGGGTTACACCGGGGAGCTGTTTTTT. The chain links TRBV12-3 or TRBV12-4 to TRBJ2-2; D is perhaps TRBD2 (6 bases). Trimming took 3 bases from V and 3 from J, leaving 8 bases between them. CDR3 length: 14 amino acids.

The CDR3 protein is CSAEGVDYGYTF. The CDR3 bases are TGCAGCGCCGAGGGGGTCGACTATGGCTACACCTTC. J is TRBJ1-2 and V is TRBV29-1; D perhaps matches TRBD1 (6 bases). This CDR3 has 12 amino acids. Germline V gives CDR1 SQVTM, CDR2 ANQGSEA. V was pared by 7 bases and J by 3 bases, with 12 bases between. Using reference TRBV29-1 and TRBJ1-2 for the parts outside the CDR3, the full variable domain is SAVISQKPSRDICQRGTSLTIQCQVDSQVTMMFWYRQQPGQSLTLIATANQGSEATYESGFVIDKFPISRPNLTFSTLTVSNMSPEDSSIYLCSAEGVDYGYTFGSGTRLTVV.

This clonotype showed up many times. The rearrangement joins TRBV2 to TRBJ2-5, with 9 bases that match TRBD2. CDR3 length equals 14 residues. The junction had 4 bases not matched to a gene; V was cut back by 6 bases and J by 2 bases. Germline V gene sequence: CDR1 SNHLY, CDR2 FYNNEI. CDR3 sequence reads: CASRETSGQETQYF. In DNA form, the CDR3 reads TGTGCCAGCAGGGAGACTAGCGGTCAAGAGACCCAGTACTTC. The variable domain in full, completed from reference TRBV2 and TRBJ2-5, reads EPEVTQTPSHQVTQMGQEVILRCVPISNHLYFYWYRQILGQKVEFLVSFYNNEISEKSEIFDDQFSVERPDGSNFTLKIRSTKLEDSAMYFCASRETSGQETQYFGPGTRLLVL.

This sequence joins TRBV4-1 and TRBJ2-7; 7 bases map to TRBD1. The CDR3 covers 16 residues. Trimming at V came to 5 bases and at J to 2 bases, leaving 12 bases not matched to a gene. Looked up from germline, CDR1 is MGHRA and CDR2 is YSYEKL. In DNA, the CDR3 is TGCGCCAGCAGCAAGGCCCGCCCGGGACAGACCTACGAGCAGTACTTC. It specifies CASSKARPGQTYEQYF.

This clonotype was found many times. The V gene is TRBV20-1, the J gene TRBJ2-3, with 8 bases identical to TRBD1. Germline-derived CDR1 and CDR2 are DFQATT and SNEGSKA (reference sequence). The CDR3 totals 16 residues. V was clipped by 3 bases and J by 6 bases; unmatched bases: 14. The CDR3, as DNA: TGCAGTGCTAGCCCCCCCCGACAGGGGTTATTGGATACGCAGTATTTT. This encodes CSASPPRQGLLDTQYF.

This clonotype was counted many times. V and J are TRBV11-2 and TRBJ2-1; D gene uncertain. V lost 7 bases and J lost 2, with 15 bases in between. The CDR3 loop spans 15 amino acids. Looked up from germline, CDR1 is SGHAT and CDR2 is FQNNGV. CDR3 sequence (DNA): TGTGCCAGCACCCCCCAGGCAGCCACCTACAATGAGCAGTTCTTC. Amino acid sequence: CASTPQAATYNEQFF.

This clonotype was picked up a small number of times. V gene TRBV7-2 combines with J gene TRBJ2-2; 8 bases map to TRBD2. CDR1 SGHTA and CDR2 FQGNSA come from the germline V gene. V dropped 8 bases and J dropped 6; count of bases not matched to a gene: 11. The CDR3 spans 15 residues. CDR3 sequence reads: CASRGSGSVSGELFF. The CDR3 nucleotides are TGTGCCAGCCGGGGGAGCGGGAGTGTTTCCGGGGAGCTGTTTTTT.

This clonotype was seen ten or more times. This chain connects TRBV20-1 to TRBJ2-1; 14 bases line up with TRBD2. V dropped 3 bases and J dropped 4; count of bases not matched to a gene: 5. The CDR3 spans 16 residues. The germline V gene has CDR1 DFQATT and CDR2 SNEGSKA (reference sequence). This chain's CDR3 is CSARTSGGARYNEQFF. CDR3 DNA: TGCAGTGCTAGGACTAGCGGGGGGGCCAGGTACAATGAGCAGTTCTTC.

For the CDR3, the DNA is TGTGCCAGCAGCTTCGGGCCTAGCGCTACTCAAGAGACCCAGTACTTC. Translating it yields CASSFGPSATQETQYF. The V call is TRBV5-8, the J call TRBJ2-5; TRBD2 might be the D (6 bases). V shed 2 bases and J shed 2 bases, with 16 bases lying between them. Germline V gene data show CDR1 as SGHTS and CDR2 as YDEGEE. The CDR3 has 16 residues.

This clonotype was counted many times. This rearrangement joins TRBV27 to TRBJ2-5; TRBD1 matches at 7 bases. Trimming took 5 bases from V and 2 from J; bases not matched to a gene: 8. The germline gives CDR1 MNHEY, CDR2 SMNVEV (reference sequence). The length of the CDR3 is 15 residues. The CDR3 DNA is TGTGCCAGCAGTAGAAACAGGGGCCAGCAAGAGACCCAGTACTTC. Translation: CASSRNRGQQETQYF.

This clonotype turned up a few times. A much larger clone lies one base from this, so it may be a read error. The chain recombines TRBV20-1 with TRBJ2-1, with D perhaps being TRBD1 or TRBD2 (5 bases each). In germline, CDR1 is DFQATT, CDR2 SNEGSKA (reference sequence). The CDR3 totals 12 residues. The CDR3: CSAGTHNNKQFF. For the CDR3, the DNA is TGCAGTGCCGGGACCCATAACAATAAGCAGTTCTTC.